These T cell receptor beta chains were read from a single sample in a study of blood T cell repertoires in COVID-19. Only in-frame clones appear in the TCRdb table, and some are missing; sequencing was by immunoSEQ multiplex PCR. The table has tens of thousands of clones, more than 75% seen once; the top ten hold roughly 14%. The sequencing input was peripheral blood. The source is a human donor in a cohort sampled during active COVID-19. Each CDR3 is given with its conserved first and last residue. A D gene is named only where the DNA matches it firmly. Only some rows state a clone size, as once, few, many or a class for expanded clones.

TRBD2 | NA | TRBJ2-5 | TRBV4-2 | CASSRTSGRFETQYF | TGTGCCAGCAGCCGGACTAGCGGGAGATTTGAGACCCAGTACTTC
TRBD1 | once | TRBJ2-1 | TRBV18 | CASSPLATGYNEQFF | TGTGCCAGCTCACCACTCGCGACAGGGTACAATGAGCAGTTCTTC
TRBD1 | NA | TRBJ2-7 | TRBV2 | CASSPADREMNF | TGTGCCAGCAGCCCCGCGGACAGGGAGATGAACTTC
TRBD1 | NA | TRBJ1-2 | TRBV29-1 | CSVKQGDYGYTF | TGCAGCGTTAAACAGGGGGACTATGGCTACACCTTC
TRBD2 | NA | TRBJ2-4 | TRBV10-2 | CASSNLAGWNIQYF | TGCGCCAGCAGTAATTTAGCGGGATGGAACATTCAGTACTTC
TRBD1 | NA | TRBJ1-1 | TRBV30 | CAGDRENTEAFF | TGTGCCGGGGACAGGGAAAACACTGAAGCTTTCTTT
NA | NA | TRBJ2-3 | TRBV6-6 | CASSLGRGAGTDTQYF | TGTGCCAGCAGTTTGGGCCGGGGTGCAGGCACAGATACGCAGTATTTT
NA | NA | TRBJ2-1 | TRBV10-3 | CAISELSFFRGAGEQFF | TGTGCCATCAGTGAGTTGTCGTTTTTTCGGGGGGCCGGTGAGCAGTTCTTC
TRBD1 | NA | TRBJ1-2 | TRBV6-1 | CASSENFLTGRKSSGGYTF | TGTGCCAGCAGTGAAAATTTTTTGACAGGGAGGAAGTCCTCGGGTGGCTACACCTTC
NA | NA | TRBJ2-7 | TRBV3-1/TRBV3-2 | CASSPGIDGGLGYEQYF | TGTGCCAGCAGCCCCGGGATCGACGGAGGTCTAGGCTACGAGCAGTACTTC
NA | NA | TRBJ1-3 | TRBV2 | CATGLSGNTIYF | TGTGCCACAGGACTCTCTGGAAACACCATATATTTT
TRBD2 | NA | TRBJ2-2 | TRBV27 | CASSPDPGGGELFF | TGTGCCAGCAGTCCAGACCCGGGGGGTGGGGAGCTGTTTTTT
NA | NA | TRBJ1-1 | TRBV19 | CASSTDRRLTDTEAFF | TGTGCCAGTAGCACCGACAGAAGATTGACTGACACTGAAGCTTTCTTT
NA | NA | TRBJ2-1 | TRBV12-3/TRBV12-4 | CASGGTPQDEQFF | TGTGCCAGTGGAGGGACGCCCCAGGATGAGCAGTTCTTC
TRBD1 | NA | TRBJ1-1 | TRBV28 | CASSLEDRGRILAFF | TGTGCCAGCAGTTTGGAGGACAGGGGGCGGATTTTGGCTTTCTTT
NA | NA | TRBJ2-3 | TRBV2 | CATEPGGSSTDTQYF | TGTGCCACCGAACCCGGGGGATCTAGCACAGATACGCAGTATTTT
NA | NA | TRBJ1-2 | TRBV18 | CASSPSGDYGYTF | TGTGCCAGCTCACCATCGGGGGACTATGGCTACACCTTC
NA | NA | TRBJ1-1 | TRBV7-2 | CASNGQSWTEAFF | TGTGCCAGCAATGGACAGAGTTGGACTGAAGCTTTCTTT
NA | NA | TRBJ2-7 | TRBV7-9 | CASSFTGPPEQYF | TGTGCCAGCAGTTTTACAGGTCCTCCCGAGCAGTACTTC
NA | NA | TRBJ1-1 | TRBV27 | CASSQMNTEAFF | TGTGCCAGCAGTCAAATGAACACTGAAGCTTTCTTT
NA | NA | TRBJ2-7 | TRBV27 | CASSLSRGTYEQYF | TGTGCCAGCAGTTTATCGAGGGGGACCTACGAGCAGTACTTC
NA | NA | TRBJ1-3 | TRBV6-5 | CASSPYVDSGNTIYF | TGTGCCAGCAGTCCCTACGTTGACTCTGGAAACACCATATATTTT
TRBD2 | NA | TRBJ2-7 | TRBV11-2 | CASTHPQRGTYEQYF | TGTGCCAGCACCCATCCTCAGCGGGGGACCTACGAGCAGTACTTC
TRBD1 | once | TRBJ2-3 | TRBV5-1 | CASSQGQGGGTDTQYF | TGCGCCAGCAGCCAAGGACAGGGCGGGGGCACAGATACGCAGTATTTT
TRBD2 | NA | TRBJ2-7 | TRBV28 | CASSLPLAGVGVRAEQYF | TGTGCCAGCAGTTTACCACTAGCGGGAGTTGGGGTTAGGGCCGAGCAGTACTTC
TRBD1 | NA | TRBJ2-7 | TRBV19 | CASSRGQGLVYEQYF | TGTGCCAGTAGTAGGGGACAGGGTTTGGTCTACGAGCAGTACTTC
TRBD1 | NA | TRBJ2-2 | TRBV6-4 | CASSIRDRGTNTGELFF | TGTGCCAGCAGTATACGGGACAGGGGGACGAACACCGGGGAGCTGTTTTTT